The 19 T cell receptor beta chains below were found in one sample sequenced in a study of OX40 agonist ivuxolimab in advanced cancers. The assay was immunoSEQ multiplex PCR, and TCRdb's table has in-frame clones only and misses some. The sample lists about 66,000 clones, around 81% occurring once. The sequenced sample was CD4+ or CD8+ T cells sorted from blood, obtained in a trial of the OX40 agonist ivuxolimab. Receptors originate from an adult with an advanced solid tumor such as melanoma, head and neck, liver or kidney cancer.

This sequence joins TRBV28 and TRBJ1-6, with 8 bases lining up with TRBD1. V was clipped by 5 bases and J by 8 bases; unmatched bases: 11. The CDR3 extends over 16 amino acids. Per germline, CDR1 MDHEN and CDR2 SYDVKM. The CDR3 protein is CASSPPGQGPDSPLHF. The CDR3 DNA follows: TGTGCCAGCAGTCCGCCCGGACAGGGTCCGGATTCACCCCTCCACTTT.

The rearrangement uses TRBV29-1 and TRBJ2-5; 8 nucleotides align to TRBD2. This CDR3 has 13 residues. J gave up 4 bases and V 7 bases, and 8 bases lay outside the gene matches. The germline V gene encodes CDR1 SQVTM and CDR2 ANQGSEA. CDR3 sequence reads: CSGYGGARETQYF. The CDR3 DNA sequence: TGCAGCGGCTACGGGGGGGCCCGAGAGACCCAGTACTTC.

V gene TRBV7-6 combines with J gene TRBJ2-5; 10 bases are a match to TRBD2. V lost 5 bases, J lost 3 bases, and 15 bases stayed unmatched. This CDR3 has 18 amino acids. The germline V gene encodes CDR1 SGHVS and CDR2 FNYEAQ. CDR3 amino acids: CASSLGPAGGPVKETQYF. DNA for the CDR3: TGTGCCAGCAGCCTAGGGCCAGCGGGGGGGCCCGTGAAAGAGACCCAGTACTTC.

The chain joins TRBV7-9 to TRBJ1-4; D not certain. The length of the CDR3 is 16 residues. Trimming pared 1 base from V and 2 bases from J, leaving 11 bases between. The germline V gene encodes CDR1 SEHNR and CDR2 FQNEAQ (reference sequence). CDR3 DNA: TGTGCCAGCAGCTTAGATGCCCTGAGGACTAATGAAAAACTGTTTTTT. This gives the protein CASSLDALRTNEKLFF.

V usage is TRBV7-2 and J usage is TRBJ2-6; no reliable D call. The CDR3 consists of 16 residues. Trimming took off 3 bases at V and 2 bases at J, with 11 bases between the two ends. In germline, CDR1 is SGHTA, CDR2 FQGNSA. CDR3: CASSLPLAPGANVLTF. The CDR3 DNA is TGTGCCAGCAGCTTGCCCCTGGCGCCTGGGGCCAACGTCCTGACTTTC. The entire variable domain, with the rest obtained from reference TRBV7-2 and TRBJ2-6, is as follows: GAGVSQSPSNKVTEKGKDVELRCDPISGHTALYWYRQSLGQGLEFLIYFQGNSAPDKSGLPSDRFSAERTGGSVSTLTIQRTQQEDSAVYLCASSLPLAPGANVLTFGAGSRLTVL.

The chain is built from TRBV7-9 and TRBJ1-1; D not resolved. V shed 2 bases and J shed 1 base, with 8 bases lying between them. Germline lookup yields CDR1 SEHNR and CDR2 FQNEAQ (reference sequence). The CDR3 runs to 14 residues. CDR3 sequence: CASSLSRQNTEAFF. The CDR3 DNA sequence: TGTGCCAGCAGCTTATCCAGGCAGAACACTGAAGCTTTCTTT.

The V gene is TRBV10-3, the J gene TRBJ1-5, with TRBD1 matching 8 bases. Per the germline V gene, CDR1 is ENHRY and CDR2 is SYGVKD. The CDR3 has 17 residues. V lost 3 bases and J lost 1; bases outside the gene matches: 8. The CDR3 loop reads CAISDSNRGSSNQPQHF. In DNA form, the CDR3 reads TGTGCCATCAGTGATTCAAACAGGGGGTCGAGCAATCAGCCCCAGCATTTT.

This clone was detected a few times. This chain joins TRBV6-5 and TRBJ1-1; D unresolved. Looked up from germline, CDR1 is MNHEY and CDR2 is SVGAGI. Deletions cut 6 bases from V and 0 bases from J, with 11 bases between. This CDR3 has 14 amino acids. CDR3 bases: TGTGCCAGCAGACAAGGTAGGGTGAACACTGAAGCTTTCTTT. Amino acid sequence: CASRQGRVNTEAFF.

This clone was found a few times. The same CDR3 arises from other DNA sequences in this sample as well. The rearrangement uses TRBV28 and TRBJ1-5; TRBD1 matches 7 bases. This CDR3 is 13 amino acids long. J lost 3 bases, V lost 6 bases, and 2 bases had no gene match. From germline, CDR1 is MDHEN and CDR2 SYDVKM. The CDR3 nucleotides are TGTGCCAGCAGAGACAGGGACAATCAGCCCCAGCATTTT. Translating it yields CASRDRDNQPQHF.

This chain joins TRBV19 and TRBJ1-2; 12 nucleotides agree with TRBD1. The CDR3 runs to 15 residues. Germline values: CDR1 LNHDA, CDR2 SQIVND (reference sequence). The J segment lost 7 bases and the V segment lost 7 bases, leaving 10 bases of the junction unmatched. DNA of the CDR3: TGTGCCAGTAATATCGTGGGACAGGGGGCCTCTGGCTACACCTTC. This translates into CASNIVGQGASGYTF.

Only one count was recorded for this clone. The rearrangement uses TRBV7-2 and TRBJ2-7; no reliable D call. Germline V lookup: CDR1 SGHTA, CDR2 FQGNSA. This CDR3 region has 13 residues. V was shortened by 5 bases and J by 3 bases, with 11 bases between the two germline ends. The CDR3 reads CASSPNSFYEQYF. In DNA form, the CDR3 reads TGTGCCAGCAGCCCCAATAGTTTCTACGAGCAGTACTTC.

The J gene is TRBJ1-2, the V gene TRBV7-9, with D uncertain. Germline CDR1 reads SEHNR; CDR2 reads FQNEAQ (reference sequence). The CDR3 is 14 amino acids. The V and J ends lost 5 bases and 2 bases respectively, with 12 bases between them. In nucleotides, the CDR3 is TGTGCCAGCAGCCCATCGACGGACAACTATGGCTACACCTTC. Protein: CASSPSTDNYGYTF.

The chain has TRBV12-2 and TRBJ2-2; the DNA was not compared with TRBD2, the D call given in the table. TRBV12-2 constitutes a pseudogene. The CDR3 consists of 18 residues. In DNA form, the CDR3 reads TGTGCAAGTCGCTTCAAGACTAGCGGGGGACTGAACACCGGGGAGCTGTTTTTT. Amino acids: CASRFKTSGGLNTGELFF.

This chain connects TRBV29-1 to TRBJ2-7, with a possible D match to TRBD2 (6 bases). CDR3 length: 13 amino acids. V lost 4 bases and J 5 bases, leaving 15 bases between the germline ends. Germline lookup yields CDR1 SQVTM and CDR2 ANQGSEA. The CDR3 bases are TGCAGCGTTGGGGGGGTGGTAGGTAACGAGCAGTACTTC. It translates to CSVGGVVGNEQYF.

The rearrangement links TRBV7-2 to TRBJ2-7, with TRBD2 matching over 11 bases. V dropped 5 bases and J dropped 1; count of bases not matched to a gene: 4. Germline loops: CDR1 SGHTA, CDR2 FQGNSA. The CDR3 has 15 residues. The CDR3 DNA is TGTGCCAGCAGCGGTGGGACTAGCGGATCCTACGAGCAGTACTTC. It encodes CASSGGTSGSYEQYF.

In nucleotides, the CDR3 is TGTGCCAGCAGTGGAGGGGGCTCTGGGGAAAAACTGTTTTTT. Protein sequence: CASSGGGSGEKLFF. V is TRBV6-1 and J is TRBJ1-4, with TRBD1 matching 7 bases. The ends lost 4 bases at V and 8 bases at J; junction bases unmatched: 7. Germline V gene lookup returns CDR1 MNHNS and CDR2 SASEGT. This CDR3 contains 14 residues.

The rearrangement links TRBV11-2 to TRBJ2-7, with D perhaps TRBD1 or TRBD2 (5 bases each). The CDR3 loop spans 15 amino acids. Germline V gene sequence: CDR1 SGHAT, CDR2 FQNNGV. V lost 6 bases and J lost 7, with 22 bases in between. The CDR3 protein is CASRRAGLDPGEQYF. CDR3 sequence (DNA): TGTGCCAGCAGGCGAGCAGGGCTCGACCCGGGGGAGCAGTACTTC.

As to this clone: Sequence at one end of the junction differs from germline and may be a read error. The V call is TRBV7-7, the J call TRBJ2-7; possibly TRBD1 or TRBD2 for D (5 bases each). The CDR3 runs to 13 residues. Germline-derived CDR1 and CDR2 are SSHAT and FNYEAQ (reference sequence). The CDR3 loop reads CASSQGVRYEQYF. CDR3 DNA: TGTGCTAGCAGCCAGGGAGTTCGCTACGAGCAGTACTTC.

The genes are TRBV9 and TRBJ2-1; D not certain. Trimming removed 0 bases from V and 1 base from J, with 14 bases in between. The CDR3 spans 17 residues. CDR1 and CDR2 (germline): SGDLS, YYNGEE. DNA for the CDR3: TGTGCCAGCAGCGTAGAATTGCGTCACGGGTCCTACAATGAGCAGTTCTTC. Its translation is CASSVELRHGSYNEQFF.